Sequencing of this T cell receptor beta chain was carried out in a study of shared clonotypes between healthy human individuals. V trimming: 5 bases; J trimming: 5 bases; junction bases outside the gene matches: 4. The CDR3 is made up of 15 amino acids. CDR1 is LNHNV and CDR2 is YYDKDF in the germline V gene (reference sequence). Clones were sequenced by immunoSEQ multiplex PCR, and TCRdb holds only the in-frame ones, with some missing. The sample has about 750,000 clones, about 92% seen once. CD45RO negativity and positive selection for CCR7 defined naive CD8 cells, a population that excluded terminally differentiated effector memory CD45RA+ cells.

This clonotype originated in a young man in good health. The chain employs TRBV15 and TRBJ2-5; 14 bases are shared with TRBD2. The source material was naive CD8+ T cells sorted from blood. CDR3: CATSGTSGGRETQYF. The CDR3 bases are TGTGCCACCAGCGGGACTAGCGGGGGCCGGGAGACCCAGTACTTC.